These 29 T cell receptor beta chains came from one sample sequenced in a study of cytomegalovirus exposure and HLA in healthy donors. With 60 Vbeta and 13 Jbeta primers, the PCR was carried out. Only in-frame clones appear in the TCRdb table, and some are missing; sequencing was by immunoSEQ multiplex PCR. This sample's clone table lists roughly 50,000 clones. Material: PBMCs. The receptors come from a male donor in good health and CMV-seropositive.

The V gene is TRBV30, the J gene TRBJ2-7; D perhaps matches TRBD1 (6 bases). Trimming shortened V by 0 bases and J by 3 bases, and 15 bases separated the two germline ends. CDR1 and CDR2 (germline): GTSNPN, SVGIG (reference sequence). This CDR3 has 15 residues. CDR3 region: CAWSVSTGPLYEQYF. In DNA form, the CDR3 reads TGTGCCTGGAGTGTAAGCACAGGGCCCCTCTACGAGCAGTACTTC. Variable domain in full (rest from reference TRBV30 and TRBJ2-7): SQTIHQWPATLVQPVGSPLSLECTVEGTSNPNLYWYRQAAGRGLQLLFYSVGIGQISSEVPQNLSASRPQDRQFILSSKKLLLSDSGFYLCAWSVSTGPLYEQYFGPGTRLTVT.

The rearrangement uses TRBV19 and TRBJ2-3; D is unresolved. The V gene's germline CDR1 is LNHDA and CDR2 SQIVND (reference sequence). Deletions cut 2 bases from V and 4 bases from J, with 13 bases between. The CDR3 length is 15 residues. As DNA, the CDR3 is TGTGCCAGTAGTATACCAGTCGGGTTTGCAGATACGCAGTATTTT. Its protein product is CASSIPVGFADTQYF.

The V and J genes are TRBV7-3 and TRBJ1-2, with no clear D. The CDR3 has 14 amino acids. The germline V and J ends were trimmed by 4 bases and 0 bases, with 9 bases remaining between them. The germline V gene encodes CDR1 SGHTA and CDR2 FQGTGA. The CDR3 protein is CASSSGGPNYGYTF. In nucleotides, the CDR3 is TGTGCCAGCAGCTCGGGTGGTCCTAACTATGGCTACACCTTC.

V usage is TRBV6-1 and J usage is TRBJ2-3; D is possibly TRBD1 (6 bases). Germline V lookup: CDR1 MNHNS, CDR2 SASEGT. Deletions cut 6 bases from V and 0 bases from J, with 10 bases between. This CDR3 region has 14 residues. CDR3 nucleotides: TGTGCCAGCAGGTTCACAGGGAGCACAGATACGCAGTATTTT. Translated, it gives CASRFTGSTDTQYF.

This rearrangement joins TRBV29-1 to TRBJ2-7, with 9 bases fitting TRBD2. Germline V gene sequence: CDR1 SQVTM, CDR2 ANQGSEA. This CDR3 has 15 amino acids. Losses at the gene ends were 1 base for V and 5 bases for J; bases not matched to a gene: 9. The CDR3 loop reads CSVEGGRGLSDEQYF. The CDR3 DNA is TGCAGCGTTGAAGGCGGGAGGGGACTTTCGGACGAGCAGTACTTC.

This chain links TRBV18 with TRBJ2-1; D is unclear. Germline lookup yields CDR1 KGHSH and CDR2 LQKENI. The V end lost 1 base, the J end lost 7 bases, and 5 bases lay between the germline ends. The CDR3 covers 12 residues. The CDR3 protein is CASSPRANEQFF. The CDR3 coding sequence is TGTGCCAGCTCACCACGGGCGAATGAGCAGTTCTTC. Variable domain in full (rest from reference TRBV18 and TRBJ2-1): NAGVMQNPRHLVRRRGQEARLRCSPMKGHSHVYWYRQLPEEGLKFMVYLQKENIIDESGMPKERFSAEFPKEGPSILRIQQVVRGDSAAYFCASSPRANEQFFGPGTRLTVL.

V and J are TRBV4-1 and TRBJ1-2; 10 nucleotides align to TRBD1. V shed 6 bases and J 5 bases; nucleotides not matched to a gene: 12. Germline CDR1 and CDR2: MGHRA and YSYEKL. The CDR3 runs to 16 residues. CDR3 residues: CASSKLGQDRGYGYTF. DNA of the CDR3: TGCGCCAGCAGTAAATTGGGACAGGACAGGGGGTATGGCTACACCTTC.

The V gene is TRBV27, the J gene TRBJ2-2, with D uncertain. The CDR3 loop spans 12 amino acids. Germline V gene sequence: CDR1 MNHEY, CDR2 SMNVEV (reference sequence). Trimming shortened V by 5 bases and J by 2 bases, and 3 bases separated the two germline ends. The CDR3 region is CASSPNTGELFF. The CDR3 coding sequence is TGTGCCAGCAGTCCTAACACCGGGGAGCTGTTTTTT.

V usage is TRBV10-2 and J usage is TRBJ2-1, with TRBD2 matching over 7 bases. The CDR3 runs 16 residues. The germline V gene encodes CDR1 WSHSY and CDR2 SAAADI. The J segment lost 5 bases and the V segment lost 1 base, leaving 8 bases of the junction unmatched. The CDR3 DNA sequence: TGCGCCAGCAGTGAGTGGGCGCGGGGGAAGGACAATGAGCAGTTCTTC. Translated, it gives CASSEWARGKDNEQFF.

The chain uses TRBV7-8 and TRBJ2-2; no reliable D call. Germline V gene lookup returns CDR1 SGHVS and CDR2 FQNEAQ. The germline V and J ends were trimmed by 1 base and 10 bases, with 4 bases remaining between them. The CDR3 has 11 amino acids. Written as DNA, the CDR3 is TGTGCCAGCAGCTTAGTGGCGGAGCTGTTTTTT. Translation: CASSLVAELFF. Full variable domain (missing parts from reference TRBV7-8 and TRBJ2-2): GAGVSQSPRYKVAKRGQDVALRCDPISGHVSLFWYQQALGQGPEFLTYFQNEAQLDKSGLPSDRFFAERPEGSVSTLKIQRTQQEDSAVYLCASSLVAELFFGEGSRLTVL.

The chain joins TRBV10-3 to TRBJ2-5; TRBD1 aligns across 9 bases. CDR1 and CDR2 (germline): ENHRY, SYGVKD. The junction had 8 bases not matched to a gene; V was cut back by 11 bases and J by 4 bases. This CDR3 region has 13 residues. CDR3 amino acids: CAAAGTGTETQYF. In DNA form, the CDR3 reads TGTGCCGCAGCCGGGACAGGGACAGAGACCCAGTACTTC.

The V and J genes are TRBV5-1 and TRBJ1-2; possible D gene TRBD1, 5 bases. V was pared by 4 bases and J by 0 bases, with 10 bases between. Germline V gene data show CDR1 as SGHRS and CDR2 as YFSETQ. The CDR3 runs to 14 residues. The CDR3 spells CASSGGDANYGYTF. CDR3 nucleotides: TGCGCCAGCAGCGGGGGGGACGCTAACTATGGCTACACCTTC. The entire variable domain, with the rest obtained from reference TRBV5-1 and TRBJ1-2, is as follows: KAGVTQTPRYLIKTRGQQVTLSCSPISGHRSVSWYQQTPGQGLQFLFEYFSETQRNKGNFPGRFSGRQFSNSRSEMNVSTLELGDSALYLCASSGGDANYGYTFGSGTRLTVV.

The chain joins TRBV7-9 to TRBJ2-1; TRBD1 matches at 9 bases. V was pared by 5 bases and J by 7 bases, with 3 bases of the junction left unmatched. The CDR3 runs 13 residues. Germline CDR1 SEHNR, CDR2 FQNEAQ (reference sequence). For the CDR3, the DNA is TGTGCCAGCAGCGCGGACAGGGGAAATGAGCAGTTCTTC. Protein product: CASSADRGNEQFF.

V gene TRBV7-9 combines with J gene TRBJ1-5; D is unclear. The CDR3 loop spans 16 amino acids. The V end was cut by 1 base, the J end by 0 bases, with 10 bases between. Germline V gives CDR1 SEHNR, CDR2 FQNEAQ (reference sequence). This chain's CDR3 is CASSLVLSGSNQPQHF. The CDR3 DNA is TGTGCCAGCAGCTTAGTACTTTCGGGTAGCAATCAGCCCCAGCATTTT.

The chain recombines TRBV2 with TRBJ1-1; D gene unclear. The CDR3 is 11 residues long. With 4 bases removed from V and 4 bases from J, the gap between germline ends came to 4 bases. Germline V lookup: CDR1 SNHLY, CDR2 FYNNEI. CDR3 coding DNA: TGTGCCAGCAGTGTCATCACTGAAGCTTTCTTT. Protein: CASSVITEAFF.

The V gene is TRBV6-5, the J gene TRBJ2-1; the D gene is possibly TRBD2 (5 bases). There are 12 residues in the CDR3. Germline V CDR1 and CDR2: MNHEY, SVGAGI. Trimming left V 2 bases short and J 7 bases short, with 6 bases between. CDR3: CASSYEGNEQFF. CDR3 bases: TGTGCCAGCAGTTACGAGGGAAATGAGCAGTTCTTC.

The chain's CDR3 is CASRPTGDNSYNEQFF. CDR3 DNA sequence: TGTGCCAGCAGACCCACCGGGGACAACTCCTACAATGAGCAGTTCTTC. This chain links TRBV9 with TRBJ2-1; D is perhaps TRBD1 (6 bases). The CDR3 runs to 16 residues. Per the germline V gene, CDR1 is SGDLS and CDR2 is YYNGEE. With 5 bases removed from V and 0 bases from J, the gap between germline ends came to 15 bases.

J is TRBJ2-2 and V is TRBV7-3, with a tentative D call TRBD1 (5 bases). CDR1 is SGHTA and CDR2 is FQGTGA in the germline V gene. The V end was cut by 0 bases, the J end by 7 bases, with 9 bases between. The CDR3 is 14 residues long. The CDR3 sequence: CASSLTRADGELFF. The CDR3 region has the DNA TGTGCCAGCAGCTTAACCAGGGCGGACGGGGAGCTGTTTTTT.

The chain recombines TRBV7-2 with TRBJ1-5; the D is unclear. Trimming left V 5 bases short and J 4 bases short, with 15 bases between. The germline gives CDR1 SGHTA, CDR2 FQGNSA. This CDR3 contains 15 residues. The CDR3, as DNA: TGTGCCAGCAGCCCGTTTCGGGGAGGGAATCAGCCCCAGCATTTT. As protein: CASSPFRGGNQPQHF. Together with reference TRBV7-2 and TRBJ1-5, the CDR3 gives the full variable domain: GAGVSQSPSNKVTEKGKDVELRCDPISGHTALYWYRQSLGQGLEFLIYFQGNSAPDKSGLPSDRFSAERTGGSVSTLTIQRTQQEDSAVYLCASSPFRGGNQPQHFGDGTRLSIL.

The J gene is TRBJ1-3, the V gene TRBV12-5, with D uncertain. Per germline, CDR1 LGHNT and CDR2 FRNRAP. Trimming took 7 bases from V and 1 from J, leaving 17 bases between them. The CDR3 extends over 16 amino acids. For the CDR3, the DNA is TGTGCTAGTGCAAGGAGAGGGCCACCTTCTGGAAACACCATATATTTT. Its protein product is CASARRGPPSGNTIYF.

The chain combines TRBV30 with TRBJ1-1; TRBD1 matches at 7 bases. The germline CDR1 and CDR2 sequences are GTSNPN and SVGIG (reference sequence). The CDR3 spans 15 residues. Trimming removed 0 bases from V and 0 bases from J; junction bases left unmatched: 4. CDR3 nucleotide sequence: TGTGCCTGGAGTGTAGGGACAGCCATGAACACTGAAGCTTTCTTT. Amino acids: CAWSVGTAMNTEAFF.

This chain links TRBV7-2 with TRBJ1-2; TRBD1 is a possible D gene (6 bases). Trimming removed 5 bases at V and 7 bases at J, with 14 bases between. Germline CDR1 and CDR2: SGHTA and FQGNSA. CDR3 length: 13 amino acids. The DNA for the CDR3 is TGTGCCAGCAGCCTACTACAGGGATCTGGCTACACCTTC. Translated, it gives CASSLLQGSGYTF.

In DNA, the CDR3 is TGTGCCAGCAGCCTCGGACTAGTCGGGGAGCTGTTTTTT. It yields the protein CASSLGLVGELFF. The chain joins TRBV6-5 to TRBJ2-2; 7 bases line up with TRBD2. The germline CDR1 and CDR2 sequences are MNHEY and SVGAGI. The CDR3 has 13 amino acids. V gave up 6 bases and J gave up 7 bases; unmatched junction bases: 5.

J is TRBJ2-1 and V is TRBV4-3; TRBD2 matches 8 bases. V gave up 5 bases and J gave up 4 bases; unmatched junction bases: 16. Germline V gives CDR1 LGHNA, CDR2 YSLEER. The CDR3 spans 18 residues. The CDR3 loop reads CASSYGRGVPFFYNEQFF. CDR3 DNA sequence: TGCGCCAGCAGCTATGGGCGGGGGGTCCCCTTCTTTTACAATGAGCAGTTCTTC.

Of note for this clone: One junction end disagrees with the germline gene, perhaps due to a read error. The chain couples TRBV7-2 to TRBJ2-5; 12 bases map to TRBD2. Germline values: CDR1 SGHTA, CDR2 FQGNSA. CDR3 length equals 13 residues. The CDR3 DNA sequence: TGTGCCAGCAGCATCGGACTAGCGGGGCTCCTTCACTTC. The encoded protein is CASSIGLAGLLHF. Based on the CDR3 plus reference TRBV7-2 and TRBJ2-5, the full variable domain is GAGVSQSPSNKVTEKGKDVELRCDPISGHTALYWYRQSLGQGLEFLIYFQGNSAPDKSGLPSDRFSAERTGGSVSTLTIQRTQQEDSAVYLCASSIGLAGLLHFGPGTRLLVL.

The V gene is TRBV6-6, the J gene TRBJ1-1; D is unresolved. Germline assignment: CDR1 MNHNY and CDR2 SVGAGI (reference sequence). V lost 2 bases, J lost 5 bases, and 9 bases lay in between. CDR3 length equals 13 residues. CDR3 DNA: TGTGCCAGCAGTTACGCTAGGAGGACTGAAGCTTTCTTT. Protein: CASSYARRTEAFF.

The chain employs TRBV6-5 and TRBJ2-3, with 8 bases aligning to TRBD2. V was pared by 5 bases and J by 4 bases, with 5 bases of the junction left unmatched. CDR3 length: 14 amino acids. Germline CDR1 reads MNHEY; CDR2 reads SVGAGI. CDR3: CASSPMTSADTQYF. The DNA of the CDR3 is TGTGCCAGCAGTCCAATGACTAGCGCAGATACGCAGTATTTT.

The chain joins TRBV2 to TRBJ2-1; weak D call: TRBD1 (6 bases). The germline V and J ends were trimmed by 1 base and 0 bases, with 13 bases remaining between them. The CDR3 consists of 17 residues. In germline, CDR1 is SNHLY, CDR2 FYNNEI. The CDR3 protein is CASSEDPGGPSYNEQFF. DNA of the CDR3: TGTGCCAGCAGTGAAGACCCTGGGGGCCCCTCCTACAATGAGCAGTTCTTC.

The chain links TRBV5-5 to TRBJ1-1; D remains unclear. Germline loops: CDR1 SGHKS, CDR2 YYEKEE (reference sequence). The CDR3 has 14 residues. The ends were cut back, 5 bases at V and 7 bases at J, with 18 bases in the middle. The chain's CDR3 is CASSYPGGKDEAFF. CDR3 DNA sequence: TGTGCCAGCAGTTACCCGGGAGGAAAAGATGAAGCTTTCTTT.